Each of the 28 T cell receptor beta chains below was sequenced from the same sample in a study of Ad26.COV2.S vaccination and SARS-CoV-2 variants. Sequenced by immunoSEQ multiplex PCR; TCRdb stores in-frame clones only, minus some. The table records 350,000 to 450,000 clones, more than 75% of them present only once. The treatment: around 19 received Ad26.COV2.S at low or high dose, single or two shots; 5 received placebo; per-sample allocation not given. Following the first vaccine or placebo injection, samples were taken on day 63. The sample in question was peripheral blood, obtained in a trial of Ad26.COV2.S vaccine versus placebo. The receptors were sampled from a person aged 18-65 years who received the Ad26.COV2.S COVID-19 vaccine or a placebo.

The V gene is TRBV2, the J gene TRBJ1-2; D uncertain. Trimming took 3 bases from V and 4 from J, leaving 15 bases between them. Per germline, CDR1 SNHLY and CDR2 FYNNEI. CDR3 length equals 15 residues. CDR3 residues: CASSDTVAKAYGYTF. The CDR3 DNA sequence: TGTGCCAGCAGTGATACGGTTGCCAAGGCCTATGGCTACACCTTC.

This chain uses TRBV14 with TRBJ2-3; unclear D gene. V was pared by 5 bases and J by 1 base, with 7 bases between. The CDR3 is made up of 13 amino acids. Germline V gene sequence: CDR1 SGHDN, CDR2 FVKESK. CDR3 residues: CASSTLGTDTQYF. In nucleotides, the CDR3 is TGTGCCAGCAGCACGCTGGGCACAGATACGCAGTATTTT.

The J gene is TRBJ1-2, the V gene TRBV30, with D possibly matching TRBD1 (6 bases). The germline V and J ends were trimmed by 2 bases and 3 bases, with 10 bases remaining between them. Germline CDR1 is GTSNPN and CDR2 is SVGIG (reference sequence). This CDR3 spans 13 amino acids. DNA for the CDR3: TGTGCCTGGAGTACAGGGTGGGACTATGGCTACACCTTC. Protein: CAWSTGWDYGYTF.

V gene TRBV6-5 combines with J gene TRBJ2-4; the match to TRBD1 covers 7 bases. V lost 0 bases and J lost 8; bases outside the gene matches: 7. The germline V gene encodes CDR1 MNHEY and CDR2 SVGAGI. This CDR3 comprises 15 residues. The CDR3 nucleotides are TGTGCCAGCAGTTACTCGATCCGGGACAGAGACATTCAGTACTTC. It encodes CASSYSIRDRDIQYF.

The rearrangement links TRBV4-1 to TRBJ1-1; D not resolved. Trimming cost V 4 bases and J 6 bases, with 12 bases left between them. The CDR3 length is 13 residues. The V gene's germline CDR1 is MGHRA and CDR2 YSYEKL. CDR3 nucleotides: TGCGCCAGCAGCCTCATTGTGAGCCCTGAAGCTTTCTTT. It specifies CASSLIVSPEAFF.

The V call is TRBV6-2 or TRBV6-3, the J call TRBJ1-5, with D possibly TRBD1 on 6 matching bases. Trimming left V 2 bases short and J 1 base short, with 15 bases between. The CDR3 is 17 residues long. Germline assignment: CDR1 MNHEY and CDR2 SVGEGT. CDR3 in DNA: TGTGCCAGCAGTTACCAACAGGGTCGACGAAGCAATCAGCCCCAGCATTTT. This sequence encodes CASSYQQGRRSNQPQHF.

The gene calls are TRBV4-3 and TRBJ2-2; 7 bases align to TRBD2. V shed 5 bases and J 5 bases; nucleotides not matched to a gene: 8. CDR3 size: 15 residues. CDR1 is LGHNA and CDR2 is YSLEER in the germline V gene. CDR3 sequence reads: CASSARRGTTGELFF. CDR3 coding DNA: TGCGCCAGCAGCGCTAGGCGGGGGACGACCGGGGAGCTGTTTTTT.

A remark on this clone: The same CDR3 also results from other DNA sequences found in this sample. This chain links TRBV19 with TRBJ1-3; a weak D match, TRBD1 (5 bases). V lost 1 base to trimming and J lost 1 base, with 8 bases between them. This CDR3 contains 15 residues. CDR1 is LNHDA and CDR2 is SQIVND in the germline V gene (reference sequence). CDR3 sequence reads: CASSIARGSGNTIYF. The CDR3 DNA sequence: TGTGCCAGTAGTATAGCAAGGGGATCTGGAAACACCATATATTTT. Looking up the rest from reference TRBV19 and TRBJ1-3 gives the full variable domain: DGGITQSPKYLFRKEGQNVTLSCEQNLNHDAMYWYRQDPGQGLRLIYYSQIVNDFQKGDIAEGYSVSREKKESFPLTVTSAQKNPTAFYLCASSIARGSGNTIYFGEGSWLTVV.

The chain recombines TRBV27 with TRBJ2-7; maybe TRBD2 (6 bases). The CDR3 sequence is 13 residues long. The V gene lost 5 bases and the J gene lost 5 bases, with 13 bases spanning the gap. The V gene's germline CDR1 is MNHEY and CDR2 SMNVEV (reference sequence). As DNA, the CDR3 is TGTGCCAGCAGTCTCCTCCGGGGGAACGAGCAGTACTTC. Translation: CASSLLRGNEQYF.

This sequence joins TRBV14 and TRBJ1-1; D remains unclear. V lost 0 bases and J lost 7, with 12 bases in between. The CDR3 extends over 14 amino acids. Germline lookup yields CDR1 SGHDN and CDR2 FVKESK. This CDR3 is CASSQDRGLGEAFF. CDR3 in DNA: TGTGCCAGCAGCCAAGATCGAGGACTGGGTGAAGCTTTCTTT.

This clone was counted only a few times. The chain links TRBV6-5 to TRBJ1-4; unclear D gene. The CDR3 is made up of 14 amino acids. Germline V gene data show CDR1 as MNHEY and CDR2 as SVGAGI. Trimming pared 2 bases from V and 7 bases from J, leaving 11 bases between. The CDR3 reads CASSYPKTGEKLFF. In DNA form, the CDR3 reads TGTGCCAGCAGTTACCCTAAGACTGGTGAAAAACTGTTTTTT.

The chain employs TRBV3-1 (or the pseudogene TRBV3-2) and TRBJ2-3, with TRBD1 identical over 9 bases. The CDR3 runs to 15 residues. Germline-derived CDR1 and CDR2 are LGHDT and YNNKEL (reference sequence). The V segment lost 4 bases and the J segment 4 bases; nucleotides outside the gene matches: 6. The CDR3 is CASSRTGGRPDTQYF. The CDR3 DNA reads TGTGCCAGCAGCCGCACAGGGGGCAGGCCAGATACGCAGTATTTT.

The chain is built from TRBV29-1 and TRBJ2-2; 7 bases agree with TRBD1. This CDR3 comprises 16 residues. V lost 7 bases and J lost 6; bases outside the gene matches: 17. Per germline, CDR1 SQVTM and CDR2 ANQGSEA. DNA for the CDR3: TGCAGCGGTGGACCAAGACAGGGATCGGTTCCCGGGGAGCTGTTTTTT. Translated: CSGGPRQGSVPGELFF.

The gene calls are TRBV5-1 and TRBJ2-3; D uncertain. CDR1 and CDR2 from the germline V gene are SGHRS and YFSETQ. The V gene lost 0 bases and the J gene lost 4 bases, with 15 bases spanning the gap. This CDR3 comprises 16 residues. CDR3 coding DNA: TGCGCCAGCAGCTTGGGACTGGCCGTTCGGGCAGATACGCAGTATTTT. Protein product: CASSLGLAVRADTQYF.

The chain combines TRBV7-3 with TRBJ2-5, with 7 positions matching TRBD1. CDR1 is SGHTA, CDR2 FQGTGA, per germline. The CDR3 is 13 amino acids. The J segment lost 5 bases and the V segment lost 5 bases, leaving 5 bases of the junction unmatched. The CDR3, as DNA: TGTGCCAGCAGCCGACAGGGTGATGAGACCCAGTACTTC. The encoded protein is CASSRQGDETQYF.

This rearrangement joins TRBV11-2 to TRBJ2-1, with a tentative D call TRBD2 (5 bases). The CDR3 runs to 14 residues. Germline V CDR1 and CDR2: SGHAT, FQNNGV. V lost 8 bases and J 0 bases, leaving 11 bases between the germline ends. The CDR3 here is CASGSLSSYNEQFF. In DNA, the CDR3 is TGTGCCAGCGGGAGTCTCAGCTCCTACAATGAGCAGTTCTTC.

The chain is built from TRBV6-5 and TRBJ2-7; TRBD2 might be the D (8 bases). Germline V gene sequence: CDR1 MNHEY, CDR2 SVGAGI. The CDR3 has 15 residues. The germline V and J ends were trimmed by 7 bases and 6 bases, with 22 bases remaining between them. The CDR3 nucleotides are TGTGCCAGCAATCAGGACAGGTCGGGGGGGGGCGAGCAGTACTTC. Translation gives CASNQDRSGGGEQYF.

The CDR3 nucleotides are TGTGCCAGCAGCCAAGTATACGGCAGGGGGCCTTCACCCCTCCACTTT. This gives the protein CASSQVYGRGPSPLHF. J is TRBJ1-6 and V is TRBV14; 8 bases are a match to TRBD1. CDR3 length: 16 amino acids. Germline CDR1 is SGHDN and CDR2 is FVKESK. With 1 base clipped from V and 9 bases from J, the junction kept 8 bases outside the gene matches.

V gene TRBV5-6 combines with J gene TRBJ1-2, with D maybe TRBD1 (5 bases). Trimming shortened V by 4 bases and J by 8 bases, and 9 bases separated the two germline ends. CDR3 size: 11 residues. Germline CDR1 and CDR2: SGHDT and YYEEEE. The CDR3 spells CASSTRQGYTF. In DNA, the CDR3 is TGTGCCAGCAGCACTCGACAGGGCTACACCTTC.

The gene calls are TRBV29-1 and TRBJ1-1; tentatively, D is TRBD1 (5 bases). The CDR3 totals 13 residues. The germline CDR1 and CDR2 sequences are SQVTM and ANQGSEA. Trimming stripped 4 bases from V and 0 bases from J, with 9 bases between. This chain's CDR3 is CSVVRQLNTEAFF. CDR3 bases: TGCAGCGTTGTGAGACAGTTGAACACTGAAGCTTTCTTT.

This sequence joins TRBV5-1 and TRBJ2-7; 7 bases align to TRBD1. Germline assignment: CDR1 SGHRS and CDR2 YFSETQ. V dropped 4 bases and J dropped 0; count of bases not matched to a gene: 7. The CDR3 runs 15 residues. This CDR3 reads CASSRTGQNSYEQYF. The CDR3 DNA reads as TGCGCCAGCAGCCGTACGGGACAGAACTCCTACGAGCAGTACTTC.

In this sample, this clone turned up once. This sequence joins TRBV10-3 and TRBJ1-4; 7 bases line up with TRBD1. CDR3 length: 16 residues. With 3 bases clipped from V and 5 bases from J, the junction kept 9 bases outside the gene matches. Germline CDR1 is ENHRY and CDR2 is SYGVKD. The CDR3 region is CAISEGGAGTNEKLFF. The CDR3 bases are TGTGCCATCAGTGAAGGGGGCGCGGGAACAAATGAAAAACTGTTTTTT.

This clone was found once. The chain employs TRBV5-5 and TRBJ2-7; 9 bases map to TRBD1. Germline loops: CDR1 SGHKS, CDR2 YYEKEE (reference sequence). CDR3 size: 16 residues. J gave up 4 bases and V 4 bases, and 12 bases lay outside the gene matches. The CDR3 reads CASSLAVWDREYEQYF. Written as DNA, the CDR3 is TGTGCCAGCAGCCTCGCAGTGTGGGACAGGGAGTACGAGCAGTACTTC. The variable domain in full, with the rest retrieved from reference TRBV5-5 and TRBJ2-7, is DAGVTQSPTHLIKTRGQQVTLRCSPISGHKSVSWYQQVLGQGPQFIFQYYEKEERGRGNFPDRFSARQFPNYSSELNVNALLLGDSALYLCASSLAVWDREYEQYFGPGTRLTVT.

This chain links TRBV28 with TRBJ1-2; D is perhaps TRBD1 (6 bases). The CDR3 has 14 residues. Trimming shortened V by 6 bases and J by 2 bases, and 13 bases separated the two germline ends. Germline CDR1 and CDR2: MDHEN and SYDVKM. CDR3 sequence (DNA): TGTGCCAGCAGCCTCGGACAGCTAAACTATGGCTACACCTTC. It codes for CASSLGQLNYGYTF.

This clone occurred a few times. V is TRBV2 and J is TRBJ1-5, with D hard to call. The CDR3 consists of 13 residues. The V gene lost 6 bases and the J gene lost 4 bases, with 10 bases spanning the gap. Per germline, CDR1 SNHLY and CDR2 FYNNEI. The chain's CDR3 is CASRNPENQPQHF. CDR3 in DNA: TGTGCCAGCAGAAACCCCGAGAATCAGCCCCAGCATTTT. Using reference TRBV2 and TRBJ1-5 for the parts outside the CDR3, the full variable domain is EPEVTQTPSHQVTQMGQEVILRCVPISNHLYFYWYRQILGQKVEFLVSFYNNEISEKSEIFDDQFSVERPDGSNFTLKIRSTKLEDSAMYFCASRNPENQPQHFGDGTRLSIL.

V gene TRBV19 combines with J gene TRBJ1-1; no reliable D call. The CDR3 is 14 amino acids. Germline CDR1 LNHDA, CDR2 SQIVND (reference sequence). V was clipped by 10 bases and J by 0 bases, with 15 bases between them. CDR3 DNA: TGTGCCACAAAGAGGCGAAGACTGAACACTGAAGCTTTCTTT. It codes for CATKRRRLNTEAFF.

This clone has a handful of counts. The J gene is TRBJ1-2, the V gene TRBV19; 9 bases are shared with TRBD1. The junction had 8 bases not matched to a gene; V was cut back by 2 bases and J by 7 bases. The CDR3 loop spans 15 amino acids. Germline V gives CDR1 LNHDA, CDR2 SQIVND (reference sequence). The CDR3 sequence: CASSIKPGQGVGYTF. DNA for the CDR3: TGTGCCAGTAGTATAAAACCGGGACAGGGAGTTGGCTACACCTTC.

Notes on this clone: Other DNA variants within this sample encode the same CDR3. The V and J genes are TRBV11-2 and TRBJ2-5; D is undetermined. Germline CDR1 SGHAT, CDR2 FQNNGV. Trimming removed 3 bases at V and 5 bases at J, with 4 bases between. The CDR3 spans 11 residues. The CDR3 protein is CASSLGETQYF. The CDR3 region has the DNA TGTGCCAGCAGCTTGGGGGAGACCCAGTACTTC. Complete variable domain (other parts from reference TRBV11-2 and TRBJ2-5): EAGVAQSPRYKIIEKRQSVAFWCNPISGHATLYWYQQILGQGPKLLIQFQNNGVVDDSQLPKDRFSAERLKGVDSTLKIQPAKLEDSAVYLCASSLGETQYFGPGTRLLVL.